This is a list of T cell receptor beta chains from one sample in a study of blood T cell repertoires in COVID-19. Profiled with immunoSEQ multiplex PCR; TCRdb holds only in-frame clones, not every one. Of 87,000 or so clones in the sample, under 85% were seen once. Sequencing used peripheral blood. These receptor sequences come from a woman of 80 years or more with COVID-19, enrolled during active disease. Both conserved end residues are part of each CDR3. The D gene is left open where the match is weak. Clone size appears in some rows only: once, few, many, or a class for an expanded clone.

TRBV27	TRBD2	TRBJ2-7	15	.	CASSFRTSGRNEQYF	TGTGCCAGCAGTTTTAGGACTAGCGGGAGGAACGAGCAGTACTTC
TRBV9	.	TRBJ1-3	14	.	CASSQGGSGNTIYF	TGTGCCAGCAGCCAAGGGGGATCTGGAAACACCATATATTTT
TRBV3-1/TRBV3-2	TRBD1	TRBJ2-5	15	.	CASSDGDSIRETQYF	TGTGCCAGCAGCGACGGGGACAGTATACGTGAGACCCAGTACTTC
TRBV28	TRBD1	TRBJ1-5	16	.	CASNPTGLISNQPQHF	TGTGCCAGCAACCCGACAGGGCTGATAAGCAATCAGCCCCAGCATTTT
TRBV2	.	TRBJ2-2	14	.	CASSEYRNTGELFF	TGTGCCAGCAGTGAGTACAGGAACACCGGGGAGCTGTTTTTT
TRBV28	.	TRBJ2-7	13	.	CASRHSMTYEQYF	TGTGCCAGCAGGCATAGCATGACCTACGAGCAGTACTTC
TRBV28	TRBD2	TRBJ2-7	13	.	CASTRLAPLEQYF	TGTGCCAGCACCCGACTAGCGCCCTTAGAGCAGTACTTC
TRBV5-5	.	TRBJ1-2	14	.	CASSLLAGVEGYTF	TGTGCCAGCAGCTTGTTGGCGGGAGTTGAGGGCTACACCTTC
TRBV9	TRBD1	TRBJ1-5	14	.	CASSNDRAGQPQHF	TGTGCCAGCAGCAACGACAGGGCCGGGCAGCCCCAGCATTTT
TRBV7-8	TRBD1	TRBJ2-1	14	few	CASSWDRGYNEQFF	TGTGCCAGCAGCTGGGACAGGGGATACAATGAGCAGTTCTTC
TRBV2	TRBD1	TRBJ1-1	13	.	CASSADRARRAFF	TGTGCCAGCAGTGCCGACAGGGCCCGAAGAGCTTTCTTT
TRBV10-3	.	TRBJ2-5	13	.	CAISGVGGKTQYF	TGTGCCATCAGTGGGGTAGGAGGGAAGACCCAGTACTTC
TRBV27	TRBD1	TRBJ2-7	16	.	CASSLSPGQGASEQYF	TGTGCCAGCAGTTTATCACCGGGACAGGGGGCGTCCGAGCAGTACTTC
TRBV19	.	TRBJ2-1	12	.	CASSLRRDEQFF	TGTGCCAGCTCTCTTAGGAGAGATGAGCAGTTCTTC
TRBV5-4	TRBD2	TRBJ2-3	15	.	CASRLAGASTDTQYF	TGTGCCAGCAGGCTAGCGGGGGCTAGCACAGATACGCAGTATTTT
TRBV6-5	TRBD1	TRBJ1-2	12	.	CASSQGAYGYTF	TGTGCCAGCAGTCAGGGGGCCTATGGCTACACCTTC
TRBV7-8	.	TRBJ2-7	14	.	CASSLARESYEQYF	TGTGCCAGCAGCTTAGCGCGCGAGTCCTACGAGCAGTACTTC
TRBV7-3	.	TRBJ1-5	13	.	CASSLFVDQPQHF	TGTGCCAGCAGCTTATTTGTAGATCAGCCCCAGCATTTT
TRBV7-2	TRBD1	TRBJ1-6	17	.	CASSLGAGGNYNSPLHF	TGTGCCAGCAGCTTAGGGGCAGGGGGGAACTATAATTCACCCCTCCACTTT
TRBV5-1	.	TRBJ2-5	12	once	CASSSGRETQYF	TGCGCCAGCAGCTCAGGGCGGGAGACCCAGTACTTC
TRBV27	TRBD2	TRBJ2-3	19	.	CASSPTVRLAGAPTDTQYF	TGTGCCAGCAGTCCAACAGTGAGACTAGCGGGAGCTCCCACAGATACGCAGTATTTT
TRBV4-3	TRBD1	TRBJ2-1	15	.	CASSQGQGVYNEQFF	TGCGCCAGCAGTCAAGGACAGGGGGTCTACAATGAGCAGTTCTTC
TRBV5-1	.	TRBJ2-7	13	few	CASSLVGPYEQYF	TGCGCCAGCAGCTTGGTCGGTCCCTACGAGCAGTACTTC
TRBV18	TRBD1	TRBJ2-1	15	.	CASSPTGGVINEQFF	TGTGCCAGCTCACCGACAGGGGGCGTGATCAATGAGCAGTTCTTC
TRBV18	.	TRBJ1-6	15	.	CASSVRQSYNSPLHF	TGTGCCAGCTCAGTTCGACAGTCTTATAATTCACCCCTCCACTTT
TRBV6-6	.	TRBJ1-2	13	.	CASSRQDHYGYTF	TGTGCCAGCAGCAGACAGGACCACTATGGCTACACCTTC
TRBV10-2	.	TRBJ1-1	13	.	CASSASGYTEAFF	TGCGCCAGCAGTGCTTCCGGGTACACTGAAGCTTTCTTT
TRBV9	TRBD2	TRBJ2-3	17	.	CASSVRGLAGNTDTQYF	TGTGCCAGCAGCGTTAGGGGACTAGCGGGGAACACAGATACGCAGTATTTT